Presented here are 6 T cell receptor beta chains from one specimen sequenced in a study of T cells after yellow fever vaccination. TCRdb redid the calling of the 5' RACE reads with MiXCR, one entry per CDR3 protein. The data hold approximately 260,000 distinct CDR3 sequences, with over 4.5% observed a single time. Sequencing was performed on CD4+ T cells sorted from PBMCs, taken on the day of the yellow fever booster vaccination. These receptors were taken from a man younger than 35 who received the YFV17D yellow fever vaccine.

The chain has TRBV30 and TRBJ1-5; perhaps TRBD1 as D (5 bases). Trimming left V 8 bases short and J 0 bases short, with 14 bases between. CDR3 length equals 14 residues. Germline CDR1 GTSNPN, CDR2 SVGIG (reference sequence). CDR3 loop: CAAATDYSNQPQHF. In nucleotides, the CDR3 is TGTGCCGCGGCGACAGATTATAGCAATCAGCCCCAGCATTTT.

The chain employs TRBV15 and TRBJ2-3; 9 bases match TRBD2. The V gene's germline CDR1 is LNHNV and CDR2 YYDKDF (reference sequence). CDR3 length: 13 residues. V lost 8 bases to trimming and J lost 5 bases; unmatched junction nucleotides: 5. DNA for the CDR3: TGTGCCACCCAGCGGGGGGCAATAGATACGCAGTATTTT. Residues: CATQRGAIDTQYF.

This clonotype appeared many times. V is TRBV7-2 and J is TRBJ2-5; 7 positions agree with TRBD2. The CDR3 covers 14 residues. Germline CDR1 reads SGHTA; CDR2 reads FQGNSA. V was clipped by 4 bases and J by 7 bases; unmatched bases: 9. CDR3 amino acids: CASSSTSSGGTQYF. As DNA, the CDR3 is TGTGCCAGCAGCTCTACCTCTAGCGGTGGGACCCAGTACTTC. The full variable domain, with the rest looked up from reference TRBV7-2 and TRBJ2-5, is GAGVSQSPSNKVTEKGKDVELRCDPISGHTALYWYRQSLGQGLEFLIYFQGNSAPDKSGLPSDRFSAERTGGSVSTLTIQRTQQEDSAVYLCASSSTSSGGTQYFGPGTRLLVL.

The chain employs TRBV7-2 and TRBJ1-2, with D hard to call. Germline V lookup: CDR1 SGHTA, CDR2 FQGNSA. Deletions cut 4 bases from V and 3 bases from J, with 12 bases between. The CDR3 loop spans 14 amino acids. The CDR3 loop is CASSYSPPYYGYTF. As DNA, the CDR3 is TGTGCCAGCAGCTATAGTCCCCCTTACTATGGCTACACCTTC.

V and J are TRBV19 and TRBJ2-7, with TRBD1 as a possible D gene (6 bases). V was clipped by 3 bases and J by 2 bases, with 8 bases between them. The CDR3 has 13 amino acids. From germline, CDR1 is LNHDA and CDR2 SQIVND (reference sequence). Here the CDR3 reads CASSIRTAYEQYF. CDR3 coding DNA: TGTGCCAGTAGTATTCGGACAGCCTACGAGCAGTACTTC. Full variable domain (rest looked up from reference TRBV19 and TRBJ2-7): DGGITQSPKYLFRKEGQNVTLSCEQNLNHDAMYWYRQDPGQGLRLIYYSQIVNDFQKGDIAEGYSVSREKKESFPLTVTSAQKNPTAFYLCASSIRTAYEQYFGPGTRLTVT.

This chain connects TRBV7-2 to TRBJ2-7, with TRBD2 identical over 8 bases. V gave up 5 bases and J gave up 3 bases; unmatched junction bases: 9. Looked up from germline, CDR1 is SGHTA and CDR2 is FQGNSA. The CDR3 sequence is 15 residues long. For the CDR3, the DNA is TGTGCCAGCAGCCCAACCCGAGCGGGGGACTACGAGCAGTACTTC. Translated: CASSPTRAGDYEQYF.